This TCR beta chain was sequenced in a study of cytomegalovirus exposure and HLA in healthy donors. Overall study findings and caveats: Using a false discovery rate of 0.05, a later analysis showed that fewer than 20,000 TCR beta sequences were associated with HLA alleles.

The CDR3 extends over 15 amino acids. Germline lookup yields CDR1 MDHEN and CDR2 SYDVKM. The V gene end was trimmed by 2 bases and the J gene end by 8 bases; junction bases not matched to a gene: 9. Points on this clone: As yet, its antigen is unknown.

It was with 60 Vbeta and 13 Jbeta primers that the PCR ran. Method: immunoSEQ multiplex PCR; TCRdb's copy keeps in-frame clones and lacks some. Here the sample spans fewer than 150,000 clones, 65% to 85% being singletons. V and J are TRBV28 and TRBJ1-2; 9 bases map to TRBD1. The sequenced sample was PBMCs. The TCR sequence derives from a middle-aged man in good health and CMV-seronegative. The CDR3 nucleotides read TGTGCCAGCAGTTTACATACAGGGGGCGAAGGAGGCTACACCTTC. Its translation is CASSLHTGGEGGYTF.